The 13 T cell receptor beta chains reported below all come from one sample, sequenced in a study of cytomegalovirus exposure and HLA in healthy donors. Sequencing used immunoSEQ multiplex PCR; TCRdb keeps in-frame clones, though not all of them. The sample yields about 120,000 clones, approximately 87% seen once. Sequenced sample: PBMCs. Every receptor here comes from a woman aged 25 to 45 in good health and CMV-seronegative.

The gene calls are TRBV7-8 and TRBJ2-1, with 8 positions matching TRBD2. This CDR3 is 18 amino acids long. Germline CDR1 reads SGHVS; CDR2 reads FQNEAQ. J was trimmed by 5 bases and V by 5 bases; bases with no gene match: 17. CDR3 in DNA: TGTGCCAGCAGCCGCCCCGGGGCGGGGGGCGTGGGGGACAATGAGCAGTTCTTC. Translation gives CASSRPGAGGVGDNEQFF.

The chain joins TRBV5-1 to TRBJ2-2; 9 bases map to TRBD1. CDR1 and CDR2 from the germline V gene are SGHRS and YFSETQ. The V segment lost 4 bases and the J segment 8 bases; nucleotides outside the gene matches: 9. CDR3 length equals 15 residues. The CDR3 DNA follows: TGCGCCAGCAGCCCACTTACAGGGGGCGCGGGGGAGCTGTTTTTT. It specifies CASSPLTGGAGELFF. Supplemented by reference TRBV5-1 and TRBJ2-2, the full variable domain reads KAGVTQTPRYLIKTRGQQVTLSCSPISGHRSVSWYQQTPGQGLQFLFEYFSETQRNKGNFPGRFSGRQFSNSRSEMNVSTLELGDSALYLCASSPLTGGAGELFFGEGSRLTVL.

The chain employs TRBV5-4 and TRBJ2-5; TRBD2 agrees at 9 bases. J gave up 7 bases and V 0 bases, and 7 bases lay outside the gene matches. This CDR3 spans 15 amino acids. The germline CDR1 and CDR2 sequences are SGHNT and YYREEE (reference sequence). This CDR3 is CASSLGGLSGGTQYF. CDR3 bases: TGTGCCAGCAGCTTGGGTGGTCTTAGCGGGGGGACCCAGTACTTC.

This chain connects TRBV2 to TRBJ1-1, with 7 nucleotides matching TRBD1. CDR3 length equals 16 residues. Germline lookup yields CDR1 SNHLY and CDR2 FYNNEI. After removal of 2 bases from V and 2 bases from J, the junction contained 8 bases not matched to a gene. Here the CDR3 reads CASSEPTGPINTEAFF. In nucleotides, the CDR3 is TGTGCCAGCAGTGAACCGACAGGGCCAATTAACACTGAAGCTTTCTTT.

The rearrangement links TRBV6-1 to TRBJ1-5; 12 nucleotides match TRBD1. With 3 bases clipped from V and 3 bases from J, the junction kept 9 bases outside the gene matches. CDR3 length: 18 residues. Germline V gene data show CDR1 as MNHNS and CDR2 as SASEGT. This CDR3 is CASSEGDRGPLLNQPQHF. DNA for the CDR3: TGTGCCAGCAGTGAGGGGGACAGGGGGCCCTTACTCAATCAGCCCCAGCATTTT.

The CDR3 region is CASSPNRRQETQYF. The CDR3, as DNA: TGCGCCAGCAGCCCCAACCGCAGACAAGAGACCCAGTACTTC. The chain links TRBV5-1 to TRBJ2-5; D remains ambiguous. Looked up from germline, CDR1 is SGHRS and CDR2 is YFSETQ. This CDR3 is 14 amino acids long. V lost 4 bases and J 2 bases, leaving 12 bases between the germline ends.

This chain joins TRBV13 and TRBJ2-5, with 16 nucleotides matching TRBD2. The CDR3 consists of 17 residues. CDR1 and CDR2 (germline): PRHDT, FYEKMQ (reference sequence). The trim removed 4 bases at V and 4 bases at J, leaving 6 bases unmatched. This CDR3 is CASSSGLAGGRGETQYF. The CDR3 region has the DNA TGTGCCAGCAGCTCGGGACTAGCGGGGGGGAGAGGAGAGACCCAGTACTTC.

This rearrangement joins TRBV10-3 to TRBJ2-1; no definite D call. The CDR3 sequence is 13 residues long. Deletions cut 7 bases from V and 2 bases from J, with 9 bases between. Germline lookup yields CDR1 ENHRY and CDR2 SYGVKD. CDR3 sequence (DNA): TGTGCCATCAACCTAGACCCCTACAATGAGCAGTTCTTC. It specifies CAINLDPYNEQFF.

The count of this clone is one. The V gene is TRBV7-2, the J gene TRBJ2-2, with TRBD2 matching 8 bases. The CDR3 has 13 residues. The germline V gene has CDR1 SGHTA and CDR2 FQGNSA. J lost 7 bases, V lost 5 bases, and 3 bases had no gene match. The CDR3 region is CASSLSGGGELFF. As DNA, the CDR3 is TGTGCCAGCAGCCTAAGCGGGGGCGGGGAGCTGTTTTTT. Drawing the rest from reference TRBV7-2 and TRBJ2-2, the complete variable domain is GAGVSQSPSNKVTEKGKDVELRCDPISGHTALYWYRQSLGQGLEFLIYFQGNSAPDKSGLPSDRFSAERTGGSVSTLTIQRTQQEDSAVYLCASSLSGGGELFFGEGSRLTVL.

This clone was counted a single time. The CDR3 reads CASSYVGGWMNTEAFF. In nucleotides, the CDR3 is TGTGCCAGCAGCTACGTAGGGGGCTGGATGAACACTGAAGCTTTCTTT. The chain employs TRBV6-6 and TRBJ1-1, with 7 bases lining up with TRBD1. Trimming cost V 6 bases and J 0 bases; bases outside gene matches: 10. The CDR3 has 16 residues. Per germline, CDR1 MNHNY and CDR2 SVGAGI (reference sequence).

This sequence joins TRBV30 and TRBJ1-6; tentative D call: TRBD1 (6 bases). The CDR3 covers 13 residues. The V gene's germline CDR1 is GTSNPN and CDR2 SVGIG (reference sequence). Deletions cut 0 bases from V and 13 bases from J, with 13 bases between. The CDR3, as DNA: TGTGCCTGGAGTGTACGGGGGGCACCCCCCCTCCACTTT. This encodes CAWSVRGAPPLHF.

The chain employs TRBV19 and TRBJ1-2; TRBD1 aligns across 7 bases. Germline CDR1 is LNHDA and CDR2 is SQIVND (reference sequence). The J segment lost 4 bases and the V segment lost 7 bases, leaving 12 bases of the junction unmatched. The CDR3 contains 15 residues. The CDR3 loop reads CASTLRTGGGYGYTF. CDR3 DNA sequence: TGTGCCAGTACCCTAAGGACAGGAGGCGGCTATGGCTACACCTTC.

Within the sample, this clone is medium-sized. The rearrangement uses TRBV7-8 and TRBJ2-3, with 11 bases aligning to TRBD2. The CDR3 has 18 amino acids. Looked up from germline, CDR1 is SGHVS and CDR2 is FQNEAQ. Trimming removed 5 bases from V and 2 bases from J; junction bases left unmatched: 12. The CDR3, as DNA: TGTGCCAGCAGCCCCGGGGGCCTAGCGGGGGGTTTCACAGATACGCAGTATTTT. Translation: CASSPGGLAGGFTDTQYF.